The 5 T cell receptor beta chains in this list originate from one sample, sequenced in a study of tumor and adjacent non-tumor tissue in lung cancer. The library came from three nested PCR rounds adapted from ARM-PCR protocols. TCRdb fed the multiplex PCR reads into MiXCR, producing one record per CDR3 protein. The sample yields approximately 66,000 distinct CDR3 sequences, over 60% seen once. The template was RNA from unsorted bulk tissue. Distant lung tissue was collected more than 3 cm away from the tumor edge. Sequencing was done on a sample of distant non-tumor lung tissue. Source of these receptors: a man between 65 and 85 years old with non-small cell lung cancer.

Regarding this clonotype: Since a much larger clone is just one base distant, this may be a read error. The CDR3 loop reads CASSLGASKHPQHF. The CDR3 region has the DNA TGTGCCAGCAGCTTGGGGGCGTCCAAGCATCCCCAGCATTTT. The chain links TRBV5-6 to TRBJ1-5; D gene unclear. V was cut by 0 bases and J by 10 bases, with 14 bases left in between. Germline CDR1 SGHDT, CDR2 YYEEEE. CDR3 length equals 14 residues.

A few counts support this clonotype. A much larger clone differs from this one at a single base, so this may be a read error. The V and J genes are TRBV29-1 and TRBJ2-1; D is unresolved. The CDR3 loop spans 11 amino acids. Germline CDR1 SQVTM, CDR2 ANQGSEA. CDR3 protein: CSVDSGDELFF. Written as DNA, the CDR3 is TGCAGCGTTGACAGTGGGGATGAGCTGTTCTTC.

As concerns this clonotype: An end of the junction does not agree with germline; a read error may underlie this. The V call is TRBV11-2, the J call TRBJ2-1; the D gene could be TRBD1 or TRBD2 (5 bases each). Germline-derived CDR1 and CDR2 are SGHAT and FQNNGV. CDR3 size: 15 residues. The CDR3 DNA follows: TGTGCCAGCAGCCAAAAAAGGGGACCGTTCGATGAGCCGTTCTTC. The encoded protein is CASSQKRGPFDEPFF.

On this clonotype itself: A clone one base away is much larger, so this may be a read error. The rearrangement uses TRBV6-1 and TRBJ2-7; D not certain. This CDR3 has 12 amino acids. Germline lookup yields CDR1 MNHNS and CDR2 SASEGT. Trimming removed 5 bases from V and 3 bases from J, with 8 bases in between. The CDR3 loop reads CASSLPGYEQYF. In nucleotides, the CDR3 is TGTGCCAGCAGTCTACCGGGCTACGAGCAGTACTTC.

This clonotype came up many times. The V gene is TRBV5-1, the J gene TRBJ1-1; D possibly corresponds to TRBD1 (5 bases). The CDR3 is 14 residues long. V lost 0 bases to trimming and J lost 5 bases, with 11 bases between them. Germline CDR1 SGHRS, CDR2 YFSETQ. CDR3 amino acids: CASSLAGGWTEAFF. In DNA, the CDR3 is TGCGCCAGCAGCTTGGCCGGGGGGTGGACTGAAGCTTTCTTT.